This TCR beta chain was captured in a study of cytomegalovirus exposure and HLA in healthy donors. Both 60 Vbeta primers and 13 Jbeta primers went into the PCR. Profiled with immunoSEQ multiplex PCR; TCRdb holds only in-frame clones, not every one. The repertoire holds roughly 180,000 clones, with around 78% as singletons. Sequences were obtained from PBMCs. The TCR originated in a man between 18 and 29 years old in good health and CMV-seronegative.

CDR3 bases: TGTGCCAGCAGTGACTTTATCGGTGCTGAAGCTTTCTTT. Its translation: CASSDFIGAEAFF. The chain carries TRBV6-4 and TRBJ1-1; D unresolved. The V end lost 1 base, the J end lost 6 bases, and 9 bases lay between the germline ends. Looked up from germline, CDR1 is MRHNA and CDR2 is SNTAGT. The CDR3 sequence is 13 residues long.